The clone carrying this T cell receptor (beta chain) was recorded a few times. The antigen remains undetermined. The CDR3 has 15 residues. With 5 bases clipped from V and 8 bases from J, the junction kept 6 bases outside the gene matches. CDR1 and CDR2 (germline): MNHEY, SVGAGI. This entry comes from a study of cytomegalovirus exposure and HLA in healthy donors. Study-wide context: Researchers previously reported finding 90 million to 130 million unique TCR beta sequences from approximately 190 million T cells. Findings of the study overall: It was reported that TCR beta sequences correctly inferred the HLA-A and HLA-B alleles for most subjects.

60 Vbeta and 13 Jbeta primers were used in PCR. In the source study's methods: In a later analysis, of approximately 81 million unique beta chains, 9 million to 11 million appeared in at least two donors. Here immunoSEQ multiplex PCR was the method, and the copy in TCRdb shows in-frame clones only, minus some. The V and J calls and clone size are taken from that table; D and trimming were inferred from the DNA. The sample records about 130,000 clones, approximately 79% being singletons. The chain employs TRBV6-5 and TRBJ2-1; TRBD2 matches 13 bases. This TCR was sampled from a man aged 25 to 40 in good health and CMV-seronegative. The material sequenced was PBMCs. The CDR3 sequence: CASSITSGGADEQFF. The CDR3 DNA sequence: TGTGCCAGCAGTATCACTAGCGGGGGGGCGGATGAGCAGTTCTTC.